This T cell receptor (beta chain) is from a study of T cells in Graves' hyperthyroidism and ophthalmopathy. This clonotype was observed at least ten times. Patients having uncontrolled infection, another autoimmune disease, pregnancy or lactation were not included. RNA transcripts served as the template for amplifying TCR beta CDR3 regions. Primed by the HTBI set, a first-round RT-PCR was run on the TCR CDR3. TCRdb fed the multiplex PCR reads into MiXCR, producing one record per CDR3 protein. This sample has 300,000 or so distinct CDR3 sequences, with about 18% found just once. This sequence originates from a woman aged 55-70 years with Graves' ophthalmopathy. Source material: blood.

The CDR3 DNA reads as TGTGCCAGCTCACAGTCACGAGGTGAAGCTTTCTTT. Its translation is CASSQSRGEAFF. The chain joins TRBV18 to TRBJ1-1; no clear D. The V and J ends lost 4 bases and 7 bases respectively, with 10 bases between them. The V gene's germline CDR1 is KGHSH and CDR2 LQKENI. The length of the CDR3 is 12 residues.